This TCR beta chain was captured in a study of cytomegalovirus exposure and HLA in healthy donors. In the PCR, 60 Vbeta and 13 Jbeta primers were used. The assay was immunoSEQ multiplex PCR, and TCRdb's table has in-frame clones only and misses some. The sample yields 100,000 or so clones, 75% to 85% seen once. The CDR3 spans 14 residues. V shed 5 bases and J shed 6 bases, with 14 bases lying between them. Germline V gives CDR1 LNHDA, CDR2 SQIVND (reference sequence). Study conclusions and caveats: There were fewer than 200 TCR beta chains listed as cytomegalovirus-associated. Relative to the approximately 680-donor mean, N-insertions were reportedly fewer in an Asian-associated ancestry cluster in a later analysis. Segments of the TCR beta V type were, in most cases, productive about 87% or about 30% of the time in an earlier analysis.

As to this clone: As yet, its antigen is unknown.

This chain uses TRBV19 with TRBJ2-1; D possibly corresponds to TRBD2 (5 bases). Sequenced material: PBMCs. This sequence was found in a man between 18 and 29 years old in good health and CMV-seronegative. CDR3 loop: CASSPRGESNEQFF. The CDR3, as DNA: TGTGCCAGTAGTCCCCGGGGAGAGAGCAATGAGCAGTTCTTC.